Listed below are T cell receptor beta chains from one sample, sequenced in a study of blood T cell repertoires in COVID-19. Clones were sequenced by immunoSEQ multiplex PCR, and TCRdb holds only the in-frame ones, with some missing. Seen here are 25,000 to 30,000 clones, about 83% observed once, and the top ten hold about 15%. What was sequenced was peripheral blood. The origin of the receptors is a human donor in a cohort sampled during active COVID-19. CDR3s include the opening cysteine and the closing phenylalanine or tryptophan. The D gene is left open where the match is weak. A row's size may be missing; if present it is once, few, many or a size class.

v_gene	j_gene	d_gene	abundance	CDR3nt	CDR3aa
TRBV5-1	TRBJ2-1	TRBD2	-	TGCGCCAGCAGCTGGGGACTAGCGGGAGCCGCTGATGAGCAGTTCTTC	CASSWGLAGAADEQFF
TRBV5-1	TRBJ2-3	TRBD2	-	TGCGCCAGCAGCCTAGGGACTAGCGGAACAGATACGCAGTATTTT	CASSLGTSGTDTQYF
TRBV7-3	TRBJ1-2	-	-	TGTGCCAGCAGTTCTACCAGGGAGGGTGGCTACACCTTC	CASSSTREGGYTF
TRBV2	TRBJ1-1	TRBD1	-	TGTGCCAGCAGACCGACAGGGGGCGGTACTGAAGCTTTCTTT	CASRPTGGGTEAFF
TRBV7-9	TRBJ1-4	TRBD1	-	TGTGCCAGCAGCTCAACAGGGGGCACTAATGAAAAACTGTTTTTT	CASSSTGGTNEKLFF
TRBV7-9	TRBJ2-7	TRBD1	-	TGTGCCAGCAGCTATCGACAGGGAACCAACGAGCAGTACTTC	CASSYRQGTNEQYF
TRBV20-1	TRBJ2-4	TRBD1	-	TGCAGTGCTAGTCCACAGGGGGTAGGAAACATTCAGTACTTC	CSASPQGVGNIQYF
TRBV24-1	TRBJ1-1	TRBD1	once	TGTGCCACCAGTGATGGACAGGGGACTGAAGCTTTCTTT	CATSDGQGTEAFF
TRBV5-1	TRBJ2-4	-	-	TGCGCCAGCAGCCCCCGGTGGGGCGAAAACATTCAGTACTTC	CASSPRWGENIQYF
TRBV29-1	TRBJ2-5	-	-	TGCAGCGCCGAAGGGGGGGGAGAGACCCAGTACTTC	CSAEGGGETQYF
TRBV6-5	TRBJ1-1	TRBD1	-	TGTGCCAGCAGTTTACAGGGGGGCACTGAAGCTTTCTTT	CASSLQGGTEAFF
TRBV9	TRBJ2-7	TRBD2	once	TGTGCCAGCAGCCGGGGGGACGCCTACTCTTGGGAGCAGTACTTC	CASSRGDAYSWEQYF
TRBV19	TRBJ2-5	-	-	TGTGCCAGTAGTCGTGTCGAGCAGGGTCCGTCGACCCAGTACTTC	CASSRVEQGPSTQYF
TRBV5-5	TRBJ1-2	-	-	TGTGCCAGCAGCTCGATCCCGACACGTAGTGGCTACACCTTC	CASSSIPTRSGYTF
TRBV6-5	TRBJ2-7	TRBD1	-	TGTGCCAGCAGTTACCGGACAGGGAGGATCTACGAGCAGTACTTC	CASSYRTGRIYEQYF
TRBV7-3	TRBJ2-1	TRBD2	-	TGTGCCAGCAGCTTAAGGGGGGGACTAGCGAGCTCCTACAATGAGCAGTTCTTC	CASSLRGGLASSYNEQFF
TRBV7-9	TRBJ1-2	TRBD1	once	TGTGCCAGCAGCTTAGTAGGTGGACAGGGGCCAGACTATGGCTACACCTTC	CASSLVGGQGPDYGYTF
TRBV5-1	TRBJ1-5	-	-	TGCGCCAGCAGCTTGGGGGAGGGCAATCAGCCCCAGCATTTT	CASSLGEGNQPQHF
TRBV4-1	TRBJ2-7	-	once	TGCGCCAGCAGCCAAGTTTTGACCAGGGCCTCCTACGAGCAGTACTTC	CASSQVLTRASYEQYF
TRBV19	TRBJ2-3	TRBD1	-	TGTGCCAGTAGCCTTCCGGGACAGCGCACAGATACGCAGTATTTT	CASSLPGQRTDTQYF
TRBV27	TRBJ1-6	-	-	TGTGCCAGCACCTCCGGGGGGGGGCAGCCACCCCTCCACTTT	CASTSGGGQPPLHF
TRBV6-5	TRBJ2-7	-	-	TGTGCCAGCAGTTACTCTGAGGGTGCCTCCTACGAGCAGTACTTC	CASSYSEGASYEQYF
TRBV6-5	TRBJ2-7	-	-	TGTGCCAGCAGCCCCTCGTCTAGCCGGAGCGAGCAGTACTTC	CASSPSSSRSEQYF
TRBV6-5	TRBJ2-3	-	-	TGTGCCAGCACGACAGCGGGTGGTACAGATACGCAGTATTTT	CASTTAGGTDTQYF
TRBV7-9	TRBJ2-7	-	-	TGTGCCAGCAGCTCGAGGGGTACAGGGTCCCACGAGCAGTACTTC	CASSSRGTGSHEQYF
TRBV7-8	TRBJ2-3	-	-	TGTGCCAGCAGCTTAGGACTGGCTAGTATGAGCACAGATACGCAGTATTTT	CASSLGLASMSTDTQYF
TRBV5-1	TRBJ2-7	TRBD2	-	TGCGCCAGCAGCTTTAACGCGGGAGCCGATGCCTACGAGCAGTACTTC	CASSFNAGADAYEQYF
TRBV4-1	TRBJ2-3	TRBD2	-	TGCGCCAGCAGCCAAGATCCTTGGGGCGGTAGCGGGATTGGGGATACGCAGTATTTT	CASSQDPWGGSGIGDTQYF
TRBV5-1	TRBJ1-2	-	-	TGCGCCAGCAGCTTGGAGGGGCAGGTGCCTTATGGCTACACCTTC	CASSLEGQVPYGYTF
TRBV9	TRBJ2-1	TRBD2	-	TGTGCCAGCAGCGTAGAAGGACTAGCGGGAATCAATGAGCAGTTCTTC	CASSVEGLAGINEQFF
TRBV29-1	TRBJ2-2	TRBD1	-	TGCAGCACCACCGGACAGGGGGCAGCCGGGGAGCTGTTTTTT	CSTTGQGAAGELFF
TRBV21-1	TRBJ1-2	-	-	TGTGCCAGCAGCAAAGCGAAATGCAGGGGGCTAGGTTACACCTTC	CASSKAKCRGLGYTF
TRBV4-1	TRBJ2-5	TRBD2	-	TGCGCCAGCAGCCAAAGTAGGGCCGGGAGGTTTGGTAGCGAGACCCAGTACTTC	CASSQSRAGRFGSETQYF
TRBV7-9	TRBJ2-4	TRBD2	-	TGTGCCAGCAGCTTTAGGAGCGGGAGAAAGGAGACCAAAAACATTCAGTACTTC	CASSFRSGRKETKNIQYF
TRBV10-2	TRBJ1-5	-	-	TGCGCCAGCAGTGACCCTCGGACAACTAATCAGCCCCAGCATTTT	CASSDPRTTNQPQHF